Following are 3 T cell receptor beta chains from one sample sequenced in a study of cytomegalovirus exposure and HLA in healthy donors. Produced via immunoSEQ multiplex PCR; TCRdb's table is partial and in-frame only. In the table there are approximately 150,000 clones, roughly 89% of which are singletons. The material sequenced was PBMCs. Every receptor here comes from a man aged 18-30 years in good health and CMV-seropositive.

The chain carries TRBV27 and TRBJ2-2, with 7 bases matching TRBD1. The J segment lost 5 bases and the V segment lost 2 bases, leaving 5 bases of the junction unmatched. Germline V gene lookup returns CDR1 MNHEY and CDR2 SMNVEV (reference sequence). The CDR3 is made up of 15 amino acids. The CDR3 is CASSLRPRGTGELFF. The CDR3 bases are TGTGCCAGCAGTTTACGTCCCAGGGGGACCGGGGAGCTGTTTTTT.

V is TRBV29-1 and J is TRBJ2-2; 7 nucleotides match TRBD1. Germline V lookup: CDR1 SQVTM, CDR2 ANQGSEA. The CDR3 is 14 residues long. After removal of 4 bases from V and 3 bases from J, the junction contained 5 bases not matched to a gene. The CDR3 protein is CSVGTGVDTGELFF. As DNA, the CDR3 is TGCAGCGTTGGAACAGGGGTGGACACCGGGGAGCTGTTTTTT.

In DNA, the CDR3 is TGTGCCAGCAGCCCGAGGAGTGGGGATACGCAGTATTTT. Encoded protein: CASSPRSGDTQYF. The chain is built from TRBV6-6 and TRBJ2-3, with D hard to call. Germline loops: CDR1 MNHNY, CDR2 SVGAGI (reference sequence). The CDR3 contains 13 residues. With 6 bases removed from V and 6 bases from J, the gap between germline ends came to 13 bases.